This T cell receptor beta chain was captured in a study of spatial heterogeneity in lung cancer (dated by TCRdb to 2018 to 2020). Study-wide context: Samples were obtained from 65 to 90 patients with early-stage, untreated non-small cell lung cancer from the lung TRACERx cohort. In the raw uncorrected reads, each unique combination of TCR and UMI appeared more than ten times on average. Nonsynonymous mutation counts, determined by whole-exome sequencing of tumor tissue, were related to features of the TCR repertoire. At surgery, hundreds of tumor regions, fewer than 85 matched nontumor lung samples and 56 PBMC samples were TCR-sequenced for both alpha and beta chains. In non-small cell lung cancer, the study quantitatively compared TCR alpha and beta repertoires across several tumor regions, matched nontumor lung, and blood. Follow-up PBMC samples were sequenced whenever available, with the median time to follow-up being two to three years after resection. Beta-chain transcripts were consistently detected in greater numbers than alpha-chain transcripts, which likely reflected higher beta-chain transcript abundance.

Study-wide findings and limitations: Ubiquitous expanded tumor TCRs were detected in blood more often at tumor resection than at routine follow-up. Only roughly 15 patients were included in comparisons of baseline and follow-up blood repertoires. Confirming at a functional level the hypothesis that regional TCRs recognize regional mutations was considered to require additional single-cell paired TCR alpha and beta sequencing.

The time point label, read with the paper, signifies: blood at routine non-recurrence follow-up after resection. TCR sequencing used whole RNA extracted from tumor and nontumor lung tissue, or from cryopreserved PBMC samples, without cell sorting. Only patients with enough RNA available from two or more tumor regions were chosen for TCR sequencing. The library was prepared using 5' RACE. Sequencer: NextSeq 500. The TCR library protocol attached a unique molecular identifier to each TCR cDNA molecule to allow correction of PCR and sequencing errors. On the authors' methods: TCR identification, UMI-based error correction and CDR3 extraction were all carried out with Decombinator tools. Expanded TCRs were defined as those above a frequency of 2 per 1,000, corresponding to the top 1% of the tumor frequency distribution. Renyi diversity was calculated using the R vegan package after each repertoire was subsampled 100 times to 5,000 TCRs. CDR3 similarity networks were constructed using string-kernel similarity of amino acid triplets, with links drawn between CDR3s whose pairwise similarity was above 0.82. TCRdb reprocessing: public reads trimmed at Q25 with fastp, clones called with MiXCR, in-frame beta chains kept. Each CDR3 protein gets just one entry, which takes the most common genes and DNA from the rows behind it. The V and J calls come from TCRdb's annotation, not from the publication. The sample table contains 40,000 to 50,000 distinct CDR3 sequences; only one count was recorded for 10% of them. Together, the top ten hold more than 15% of the sample.

V loses 4 bases of germline sequence and J loses 3 bases, and the interval between the two ends is 7 bases. CDR1 and CDR2 were assigned from the germline V gene (reference sequence) as DFQATT and SNEGSKA. From its cysteine to its phenylalanine, the CDR3 spans 11 amino acids. Here the CDR3 DNA is all that survives: 33 bases in frame from base 1. This clonotype has ten or more counts. Its antigen remains undetermined. Nothing much larger sits one base from this clone, and base qualities are not available. Material: PBMCs, obtained at follow-up. Recombination linked TRBV20-1 to TRBJ2-7, with no reliable assignment of the D segment. The origin of this receptor is a female donor with early-stage non-small cell lung cancer. The CDR3 region reads CSANRVYEQYF. The DNA is as follows: TGCAGTGCTAACAGAGTCTACGAGCAGTACTTC.